This T cell receptor beta chain comes out of a study of T cell changes during pregnancy in multiple sclerosis. Germline lookup yields CDR1 MNHNS and CDR2 SASEGT. Germline trimming cut 10 bases from V and 5 bases from J; bases unmatched to any gene: 12. The CDR3 has 15 residues. TCRdb's table, derived via immunoSEQ multiplex PCR, lists solely in-frame clones and lacks some. The sample yields about 69,000 clones, more than 75% seen once. Sequenced material: peripheral blood, taken in the third trimester of pregnancy. This TCR derives from a female donor with multiple sclerosis, enrolled in a pregnancy study. The gene calls are TRBV6-1 and TRBJ2-1; 9 positions agree with TRBD1. The CDR3, as DNA: TGTGCCATCTCGCGCCGGGACAGGGTCCACAATGAGCAGTTCTTC. Its translation: CAISRRDRVHNEQFF.